This T cell receptor (beta chain) came from a study of T cell responses to AZD1222 COVID-19 vaccine. Study conclusions and caveats: Seropositivity was recorded at baseline in only six AZD1222 recipients. Every sample of the repertoires postdated the peak T cell response. Distributed over spike, vaccine-associated CD4 TCRs predominated at 160-218 and 743-854. In a largely white British group with more females than males, clonal diversity was possibly underestimated.

A remark on this clone: Its specificity is unknown.

V lost 2 bases and J lost 2, with 13 bases in between. CDR1 MNHNS and CDR2 SASEGT come from the germline V gene. The CDR3 consists of 16 residues. Libraries were prepared by immunoSEQ multiplex PCR; TCRdb keeps only in-frame clonotypes and omits some of them. In the table there are tens of thousands of clones, 75% to 90% of which are singletons. The chain recombines TRBV6-1 with TRBJ1-3, with a tentative D call TRBD1 (5 bases). The sequence derives from an adult in good health. The material sequenced was peripheral blood, taken on day 0 of AZD1222 vaccination. CDR3 residues: CASSEYNAGAGNTIYF. The DNA of the CDR3 is TGTGCCAGCAGTGAATATAATGCGGGGGCTGGAAACACCATATATTTT.